The 12 T cell receptor beta chains below come from one sample, sequenced in a study of cytomegalovirus exposure and HLA in healthy donors. A multiplex PCR was run with 60 Vbeta primers and 13 Jbeta primers. Measured with immunoSEQ multiplex PCR; TCRdb has only the in-frame clones, and not every one. The data contain around 62,000 clones, roughly 78% of them singletons. Sequencing was done on a sample of PBMCs. These receptors came from a man aged 35-49 years in good health and CMV-seronegative.

The chain links TRBV9 to TRBJ2-1; TRBD1 aligns across 9 bases. Trimming removed 4 bases from V and 1 base from J; junction bases left unmatched: 3. The CDR3 length is 15 residues. Germline CDR1 and CDR2: SGDLS and YYNGEE. The CDR3 DNA reads as TGTGCCAGCAGCCCGGGGACAGGGTCCTACAATGAGCAGTTCTTC. It encodes CASSPGTGSYNEQFF. The whole variable domain, remainder taken from reference TRBV9 and TRBJ2-1, is DSGVTQTPKHLITATGQRVTLRCSPRSGDLSVYWYQQSLDQGLQFLIQYYNGEERAKGNILERFSAQQFPDLHSELNLSSLELGDSALYFCASSPGTGSYNEQFFGPGTRLTVL.

J is TRBJ2-5 and V is TRBV5-4; D might be TRBD1 (6 bases). The last part of the DNA fits TRBJ2-7 better; the J call may be wrong. In germline, CDR1 is SGHNT, CDR2 YYREEE (reference sequence). CDR3 size: 13 residues. The CDR3 DNA is TGTGCCAGCGGACAGAAGAGCTCCTACGAGCAGTACTTC. This encodes CASGQKSSYEQYF.

The rearrangement joins TRBV11-2 to TRBJ1-6, with 8 bases matching TRBD1. The junction had 9 bases not matched to a gene; V was cut back by 1 base and J by 7 bases. CDR3 length: 17 amino acids. The germline V gene has CDR1 SGHAT and CDR2 FQNNGV. CDR3 residues: CASSLGTGRERNSPLHF. In DNA form, the CDR3 reads TGTGCCAGCAGCTTAGGGACAGGGCGAGAACGGAATTCACCCCTCCACTTT.

V is TRBV5-1 and J is TRBJ2-2, with TRBD1 matching 9 bases. Germline lookup yields CDR1 SGHRS and CDR2 YFSETQ. V was clipped by 4 bases and J by 5 bases; unmatched bases: 3. This CDR3 has 14 residues. The CDR3, as DNA: TGCGCCAGCAGCCCGGGACAGGGAACCGGGGAGCTGTTTTTT. Amino acid sequence: CASSPGQGTGELFF.

This clone has a handful of counts. J is TRBJ1-4 and V is TRBV6-1; no reliable D call. Germline assignment: CDR1 MNHNS and CDR2 SASEGT. V shed 3 bases and J shed 8 bases, with 10 bases lying between them. CDR3 size: 13 residues. The CDR3 loop reads CASSDGNEEKLFF. The CDR3 bases are TGTGCCAGCAGTGACGGGAACGAAGAAAAACTGTTTTTT.

The chain recombines TRBV6-1 with TRBJ2-2; tentatively, D is TRBD1 (5 bases). CDR3 length: 13 residues. The V end was cut by 3 bases, the J end by 4 bases, with 6 bases between. Looked up from germline, CDR1 is MNHNS and CDR2 is SASEGT. The chain's CDR3 is CASSDQGTGELFF. The CDR3 DNA follows: TGTGCCAGCAGTGATCAGGGCACCGGGGAGCTGTTTTTT.

This sequence joins TRBV5-1 and TRBJ2-1, with D maybe TRBD2 (6 bases). Trimming shortened V by 3 bases and J by 2 bases, and 12 bases separated the two germline ends. The CDR3 is made up of 15 amino acids. Germline lookup yields CDR1 SGHRS and CDR2 YFSETQ. CDR3 in amino acids: CASSSGETTYNEQFF. Here the CDR3 DNA reads TGCGCCAGCAGCTCGGGGGAGACTACCTACAATGAGCAGTTCTTC. The full variable domain, in which reference TRBV5-1 and TRBJ2-1 provide the parts outside the CDR3, is KAGVTQTPRYLIKTRGQQVTLSCSPISGHRSVSWYQQTPGQGLQFLFEYFSETQRNKGNFPGRFSGRQFSNSRSEMNVSTLELGDSALYLCASSSGETTYNEQFFGPGTRLTVL.

The CDR3 reads CASSFGDRNNSPLHF. The DNA for the CDR3 is TGCGCCAGCAGCTTTGGGGACAGGAACAATTCACCCCTCCACTTT. The chain recombines TRBV5-1 with TRBJ1-6; 8 bases are shared with TRBD1. J was trimmed by 7 bases and V by 2 bases; bases with no gene match: 5. This CDR3 has 15 residues. CDR1 and CDR2 (germline): SGHRS, YFSETQ.

The genes are TRBV28 and TRBJ2-5; 7 nucleotides line up with TRBD1. The J call may be mistaken, given a closer DNA end match to TRBJ2-7. CDR3 size: 15 residues. Germline CDR1 reads MDHEN; CDR2 reads SYDVKM. This chain's CDR3 is CASSALGQSRYEQYF. The CDR3, as DNA: TGTGCCAGCAGTGCTCTGGGACAGTCTCGCTACGAGCAGTACTTC.

The rearrangement joins TRBV7-8 to TRBJ1-1; a possible D gene is TRBD1 (5 bases). With 4 bases removed from V and 2 bases from J, the gap between germline ends came to 17 bases. The CDR3 extends over 16 amino acids. Looked up from germline, CDR1 is SGHVS and CDR2 is FQNEAQ. The DNA for the CDR3 is TGTGCCAGCAGCTCCTCCCCCCCTAGGGGAAACACTGAAGCTTTCTTT. Translating gives CASSSSPPRGNTEAFF.

This chain uses TRBV18 with TRBJ1-1, with 8 positions matching TRBD1. Per germline, CDR1 KGHSH and CDR2 LQKENI. The CDR3 length is 15 residues. J was trimmed by 0 bases and V by 3 bases; bases with no gene match: 3. This chain's CDR3 is CASSPQGAVNTEAFF. DNA for the CDR3: TGTGCCAGCTCACCTCAGGGGGCCGTGAACACTGAAGCTTTCTTT.

The genes are TRBV27 and TRBJ2-1; 13 bases agree with TRBD2. CDR1 and CDR2 (germline): MNHEY, SMNVEV (reference sequence). This CDR3 has 20 residues. Trimming at V came to 4 bases and at J to 0 bases, leaving 12 bases not matched to a gene. The CDR3 bases are TGTGCCAGCAGTTCCCCAACCAGACTAGCGGGAGGAAGCTCCTACAATGAGCAGTTCTTC. Amino acids: CASSSPTRLAGGSSYNEQFF.